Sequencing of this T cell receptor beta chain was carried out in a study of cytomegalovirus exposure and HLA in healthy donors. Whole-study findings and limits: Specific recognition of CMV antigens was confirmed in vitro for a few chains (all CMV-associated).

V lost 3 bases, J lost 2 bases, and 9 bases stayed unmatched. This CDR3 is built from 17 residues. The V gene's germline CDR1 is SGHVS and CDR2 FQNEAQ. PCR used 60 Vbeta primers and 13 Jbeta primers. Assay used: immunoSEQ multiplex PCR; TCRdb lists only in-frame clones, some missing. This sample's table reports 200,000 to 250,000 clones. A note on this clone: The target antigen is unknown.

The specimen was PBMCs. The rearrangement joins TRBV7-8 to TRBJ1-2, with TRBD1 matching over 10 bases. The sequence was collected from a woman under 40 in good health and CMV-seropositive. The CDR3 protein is CASSLDSTGGGNYGYTF. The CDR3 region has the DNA TGTGCCAGCAGCTTGGACTCGACAGGGGGCGGCAACTATGGCTACACCTTC.